Listed below are T cell receptor beta chains from one sample, sequenced in a study of human T cells and chemical hapten exposure. Using its own MiXCR run on the 5' RACE reads, TCRdb lists one record per CDR3 protein. In the table there are about 140,000 distinct CDR3 sequences, about 4.3% of which are singletons. Source of these receptors: a female donor in good health. Both conserved end residues are part of each CDR3. The D gene is left open where the match is weak. For some rows the clone size is stated as once, few or many, or as a class when expanded; others skip it.

d_call clone_size j_call v_call cdr3_aa cdr3_nt
TRBD1 many TRBJ2-1 TRBV24-1 CATSDLDGTGPNEQFF TGTGCCACCAGTGATTTGGATGGGACAGGCCCCAATGAGCAGTTCTTC
TRBD1 many TRBJ2-5 TRBV20-1 CSASYGTGEETQYF TGCAGTGCTAGTTATGGGACAGGGGAAGAGACCCAGTACTTC
TRBD1 many TRBJ1-2 TRBV6-5 CASTGQDYGYTF TGTGCCAGCACGGGACAGGACTATGGCTACACCTTC
TRBD1 many TRBJ1-5 TRBV7-2 CASSLVTGENQPQHF TGTGCCAGCAGCTTAGTGACAGGGGAAAATCAGCCCCAGCATTTT
- many TRBJ1-6 TRBV14 CASSQVANSPLHF TGTGCCAGCAGCCAAGTAGCCAATTCACCCCTCCACTTT
TRBD1 many TRBJ2-1 TRBV25-1 CASSYYGDRAYNEQFF TGTGCCAGCAGTTACTATGGGGACAGGGCGTACAATGAGCAGTTCTTC
- many TRBJ2-5 TRBV7-2 CASSLISPGTGEETQYF TGTGCCAGCAGCTTGATCTCTCCTGGGACGGGGGAAGAGACCCAGTACTTC
TRBD1 many TRBJ1-5 TRBV7-2 CASSRTGQQNQPQHF TGTGCCAGCAGCCGAACGGGACAGCAGAATCAGCCCCAGCATTTT
TRBD1 many TRBJ1-1 TRBV13 CASSLVTGGTEAFF TGTGCCAGCAGTCTCGTAACAGGGGGAACTGAAGCTTTCTTT
TRBD1 many TRBJ1-1 TRBV29-1 CSVSGGWGRNTEAFF TGCAGCGTATCAGGGGGTTGGGGGAGGAACACTGAAGCTTTCTTT
TRBD2 many TRBJ2-2 TRBV20-1 CSARSVAGGGPAGELFF TGCAGTGCTAGATCGGTAGCGGGGGGGGGCCCGGCCGGGGAGCTGTTTTTT
- many TRBJ1-4 TRBV7-9 CASSHRDTATNEKLFF TGTGCCAGCAGTCACCGGGACACAGCAACTAATGAAAAACTGTTTTTT
TRBD2 - TRBJ2-3 TRBV5-1 CASSTGAGTDTQYF TGCGCCAGCAGTACGGGAGCGGGGACAGATACGCAGTATTTT
TRBD1 many TRBJ1-1 TRBV14 CASSQTGGGRTEAFF TGTGCCAGCAGCCAAACAGGGGGCGGGAGGACTGAAGCTTTCTTT
TRBD2 many TRBJ2-5 TRBV28 CASRPYSGGARETQYF TGTGCCAGCAGGCCGTATAGCGGGGGGGCCCGAGAGACCCAGTACTTC
- many TRBJ2-1 TRBV20-1 CSATRDGNEQFF TGCAGTGCTACCCGGGACGGCAATGAGCAGTTCTTC
TRBD2 few TRBJ2-3 TRBV6-6 CASSYKTSINTDTQYF TGTGCCAGCAGTTACAAGACTAGCATAAACACAGATACGCAGTATTTT
- few TRBJ2-5 TRBV5-4 CASSPIGTRSQETQYF TGTGCCAGCAGCCCTATTGGGACAAGGAGCCAAGAGACCCAGTACTTC
- many TRBJ1-4 TRBV5-1 CASSPNPGQKNEKLFF TGCGCCAGCAGCCCTAATCCGGGCCAGAAAAATGAAAAACTGTTTTTT
TRBD1 many TRBJ1-1 TRBV12-3/TRBV12-4 CASREQGGTEAFF TGTGCCAGCAGAGAACAGGGGGGAACTGAAGCTTTCTTT
- many TRBJ2-1 TRBV29-1 CSVDYSSYNEQFF TGCAGCGTTGACTACAGCTCCTACAATGAGCAGTTCTTC
TRBD2 many TRBJ2-3 TRBV20-1 CSARVISGLAGGDTQYF TGCAGTGCTAGAGTCATTTCTGGGCTAGCGGGGGGAGATACGCAGTATTTT
- many TRBJ2-3 TRBV5-1 CASSQPTSTDTQYF TGCGCCAGCAGCCAACCGACTAGCACAGATACGCAGTATTTT
- many TRBJ1-3 TRBV7-9 CASSLGTDSGNTIYF TGTGCCAGCAGCTTAGGGACAGATTCTGGAAACACCATATATTTT
- many TRBJ2-1 TRBV12-3/TRBV12-4 CASRSYNEQFF TGTGCCAGCAGGTCCTACAATGAGCAGTTCTTC
TRBD1 - TRBJ2-3 TRBV18 CASSPFDREPQYF TGTGCCAGCTCACCTTTTGACAGGGAACCACAGTATTTT
- - TRBJ1-5 TRBV20-1 CSATAGSDSNQPQHF TGCAGTGCTACGGCAGGGTCCGATAGCAATCAGCCCCAGCATTTT
TRBD1 many TRBJ2-7 TRBV20-1 CSAREVVGRQGFPQYEQYF TGCAGTGCTAGAGAGGTCGTTGGGCGACAGGGGTTCCCGCAGTACGAGCAGTACTTC
TRBD2 few TRBJ2-5 TRBV7-8 CASSLARLAGLTMTQYF TGTGCCAGCAGCTTAGCGCGACTAGCGGGGCTTACGATGACCCAGTACTTC
- many TRBJ2-5 TRBV9 CASSVAGGETQYF TGTGCCAGCAGCGTAGCGGGTGGAGAGACCCAGTACTTC
- many TRBJ1-1 TRBV4-2 CASSHTRGTSNTEAFF TGTGCCAGCAGCCACACCCGCGGGACCTCGAACACTGAAGCTTTCTTT
- many TRBJ1-4 TRBV13 CASSLRGRGNEKLFF TGTGCCAGCAGCTTACGGGGACGGGGGAATGAAAAACTGTTTTTT
TRBD1 few TRBJ1-2 TRBV7-9 CASSSGQGFYGYTF TGTGCCAGCAGCTCGGGACAGGGGTTCTATGGCTACACCTTC
- few TRBJ1-5 TRBV18 CASSPLQGGGNQPQHF TGTGCCAGCTCACCTTTACAGGGTGGAGGCAATCAGCCCCAGCATTTT
TRBD2 many TRBJ2-3 TRBV7-2 CASGLSGGPTDTQYF TGTGCCAGCGGCTTAAGCGGGGGGCCCACAGATACGCAGTATTTT
TRBD2 - TRBJ2-3 TRBV14 CASSRGGASDTQYF TGTGCCAGCAGCCGCGGGGGGGCGTCCGATACGCAGTATTTT
- many TRBJ2-3 TRBV19 CASSTDRTDTQYF TGTGCCAGTAGTACAGACAGGACAGATACGCAGTATTTT
TRBD2 many TRBJ2-3 TRBV10-3 CAISESEAGTTDTQYF TGTGCCATCAGTGAGTCCGAAGCGGGGACCACAGATACGCAGTATTTT
TRBD1 many TRBJ2-7 TRBV10-3 CAISPGTARYEQYF TGTGCCATCAGCCCCGGGACAGCCCGCTACGAGCAGTACTTC
- many TRBJ1-6 TRBV12-3/TRBV12-4 CASSGGVYNSPLHF TGTGCCAGCAGTGGCGGGGTTTATAATTCACCCCTCCACTTT
TRBD1 few TRBJ1-1 TRBV5-4 CASSLRLQGAARPEAFF TGTGCCAGCAGTCTCCGCCTCCAGGGGGCGGCTCGGCCTGAAGCTTTCTTT
- many TRBJ2-5 TRBV11-3 CASSRLEQETQYF TGTGCCAGCAGCCGACTCGAACAAGAGACCCAGTACTTC